Here is one T cell receptor beta chain with its context. The antigen remains undetermined. Germline V lookup: CDR1 MDHEN, CDR2 SYDVKM. V trimming: 4 bases; J trimming: 3 bases; junction bases outside the gene matches: 9. The CDR3 is 15 residues long. This entry comes from a study of T-cell memory formation after mild COVID-19. TCRdb re-called the 5' RACE reads with MiXCR, one entry per CDR3 protein. The sample has roughly 250,000 distinct CDR3 sequences; over 15% are singletons. Study results and limitations: Memory from before infection featured some responding clones, which suggests cross-reactive memory joined.

The chain uses TRBV28 and TRBJ2-7; 7 bases line up with TRBD1. What was sequenced was PBMCs or a T cell subset sorted from them (not recorded which). The source is a man aged 18-30 years who had mild COVID-19 (a few samples of this study predate the infection). Cell type and time point are not known. The CDR3 DNA follows: TGTGCCAGCAGTTCGCCGACAGGGATAGGCTACGAGCAGTACGTC. It specifies CASSSPTGIGYEQYV.